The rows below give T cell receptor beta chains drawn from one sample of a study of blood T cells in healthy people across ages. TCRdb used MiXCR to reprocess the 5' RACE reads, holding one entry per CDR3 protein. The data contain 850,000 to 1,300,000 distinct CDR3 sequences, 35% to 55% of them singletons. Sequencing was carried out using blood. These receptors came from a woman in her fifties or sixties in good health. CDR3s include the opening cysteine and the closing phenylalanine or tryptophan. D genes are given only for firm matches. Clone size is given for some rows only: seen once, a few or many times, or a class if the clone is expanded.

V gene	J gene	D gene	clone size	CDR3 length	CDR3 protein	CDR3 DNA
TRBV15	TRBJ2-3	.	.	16	CATSRDRNWGTDTQYF	TGTGCCACCAGCAGAGATCGGAATTGGGGCACAGATACGCAGTATTTT
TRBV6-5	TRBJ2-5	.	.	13	CASSYSESGKQYF	TGTGCCAGCAGTTACTCAGAGTCAGGGAAGCAGTACTTC
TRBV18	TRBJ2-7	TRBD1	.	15	CASSLPGQGADEQYF	TGTGCCAGCTCACTCCCGGGACAGGGGGCTGACGAGCAGTACTTC
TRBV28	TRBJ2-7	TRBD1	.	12	CAATRGRYEQYF	TGTGCCGCCACCAGGGGGCGCTACGAGCAGTACTTC
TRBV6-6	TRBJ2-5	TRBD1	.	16	CASSYRGQGTRETQYF	TGTGCCAGCAGTTACCGGGGACAGGGGACCAGGGAGACCCAGTACTTC
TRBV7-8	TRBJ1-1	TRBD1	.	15	CASSLAPSGGTEAFF	TGTGCCAGCAGCTTGGCACCGTCAGGGGGCACTGAAGCTTTCTTT
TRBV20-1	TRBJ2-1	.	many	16	CSARQAPTSSYNEQFF	TGCAGTGCCCGACAGGCTCCGACGAGCTCCTACAATGAGCAGTTCTTC
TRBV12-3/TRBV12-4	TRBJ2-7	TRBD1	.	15	CASRDGTAGSYEQYF	TGTGCCAGCAGAGATGGGACAGCTGGATCCTACGAGCAGTACTTC
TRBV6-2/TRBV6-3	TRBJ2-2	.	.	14	CAGRVAARTGELFF	TGTGCCGGACGGGTAGCGGCCAGGACCGGGGAGCTGTTTTTT
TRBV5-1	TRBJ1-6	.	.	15	CASSLGDRENSPLHF	TGCGCCAGCAGCTTGGGGGATCGGGAAAATTCACCCCTCCACTTT
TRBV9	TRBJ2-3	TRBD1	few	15	CASSPGQGRVDTQYF	TGTGCCAGCAGTCCGGGACAGGGACGTGTAGATACGCAGTATTTT
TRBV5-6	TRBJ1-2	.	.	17	CASSLDGTGNYPAGYTF	TGTGCCAGCAGCTTGGATGGTACAGGCAATTATCCGGCGGGCTACACCTTC
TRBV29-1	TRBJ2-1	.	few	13	CSVDRFGGNEQFF	TGCAGCGTTGACAGATTCGGGGGCAATGAGCAGTTCTTC
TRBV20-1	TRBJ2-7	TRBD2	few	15	CSASYSLAGGREQYF	TGCAGTGCTAGTTACTCCCTAGCGGGAGGGCGCGAGCAGTACTTC
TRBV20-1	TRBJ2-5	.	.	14	CSAGSTGLLETQYF	TGCAGTGCTGGATCTACCGGGCTACTGGAGACCCAGTACTTC
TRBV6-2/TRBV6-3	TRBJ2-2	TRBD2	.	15	CASSHRDYLNGELFF	TGTGCCAGCAGTCACCGGGACTACCTAAACGGGGAGCTGTTTTTT
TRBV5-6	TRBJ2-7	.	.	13	CASRLAGYYEQYF	TGTGCCAGCAGACTGGCAGGGTACTACGAGCAGTACTTC
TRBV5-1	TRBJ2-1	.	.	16	CASSIDRPGSYNEQFF	TGCGCCAGCAGCATCGACAGGCCGGGCTCCTACAATGAGCAGTTCTTC
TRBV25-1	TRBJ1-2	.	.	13	CASSGVGVNGYTF	TGTGCCAGCAGTGGGGTAGGGGTTAATGGCTACACCTTC
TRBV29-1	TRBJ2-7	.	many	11	CSVQGAYEQYF	TGCAGCGTTCAAGGTGCCTACGAGCAGTACTTC
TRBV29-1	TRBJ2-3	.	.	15	CSVAGGDSDMKTQYF	TGCAGCGTTGCGGGGGGGGACAGCGACATGAAGACGCAGTATTTT
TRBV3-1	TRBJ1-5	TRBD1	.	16	CASSLGTGDGNQPQHF	TGTGCCAGCAGCCTCGGGACAGGGGACGGCAATCAGCCCCAGCATTTT
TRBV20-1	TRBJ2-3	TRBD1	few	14	CSASGQGGADTQYF	TGCAGTGCTAGTGGACAGGGTGGGGCAGATACGCAGTATTTT
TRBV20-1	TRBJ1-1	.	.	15	CSAKQGIPMNTEAFF	TGCAGTGCTAAACAAGGAATCCCGATGAACACTGAAGCTTTCTTT
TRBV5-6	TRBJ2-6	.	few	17	CASSSEGRGSGANVLTF	TGTGCCAGCAGCTCGGAGGGTAGGGGCTCTGGGGCCAACGTCCTGACTTTC
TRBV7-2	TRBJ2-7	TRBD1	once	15	CAIYPPGQGVYEQYF	TGTGCCATCTACCCTCCGGGACAGGGGGTCTACGAGCAGTACTTC
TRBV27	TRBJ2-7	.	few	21	CASSPRGKAGHARQHTYEQYF	TGTGCCAGCAGTCCCCGGGGGAAAGCGGGACACGCAAGACAGCACACCTACGAGCAGTACTTC
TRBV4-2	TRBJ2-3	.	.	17	CASSQVRSGLVPDTQYF	TGTGCCAGCAGCCAAGTTCGTTCGGGTCTAGTTCCGGATACGCAGTATTTT
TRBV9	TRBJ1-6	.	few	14	CASSVAGQNSPLHF	TGTGCCAGCAGCGTAGCGGGGCAGAATTCACCCCTCCACTTT
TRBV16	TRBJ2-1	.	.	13	CASSQSSVNEQFF	TGTGCCAGCAGCCAATCTAGCGTGAATGAGCAGTTCTTC
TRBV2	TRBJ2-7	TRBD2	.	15	CASTGGREAYNEQYF	TGTGCCAGCACCGGCGGGCGGGAGGCTTACAATGAGCAGTACTTC
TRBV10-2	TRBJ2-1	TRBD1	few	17	CASTGTDGTGPYNEQFF	TGCGCCAGCACCGGCACGGACGGGACAGGGCCCTACAATGAGCAGTTCTTC
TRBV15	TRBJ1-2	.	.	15	CATSTPGEGRSGYTF	TGTGCCACCAGCACCCCTGGGGAGGGACGATCTGGCTACACCTTC
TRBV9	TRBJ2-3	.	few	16	CASSALQGHSTDTQYF	TGTGCCAGCAGCGCACTACAGGGTCACAGCACAGATACGCAGTATTTT
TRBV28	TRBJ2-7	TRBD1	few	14	CASSSGDRGYEQYF	TGTGCCAGCAGTTCGGGGGACAGGGGGTACGAGCAGTACTTC
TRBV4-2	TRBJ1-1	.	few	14	CASSQDLGKSEAFF	TGTGCCAGCAGCCAAGATCTGGGGAAAAGTGAAGCTTTCTTT
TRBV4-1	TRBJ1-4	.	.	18	CASSRGRDGYQTNEKLFF	TGCGCCAGCAGCCGCGGTCGTGACGGGTATCAAACTAATGAAAAACTGTTTTTT
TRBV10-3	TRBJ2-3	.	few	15	CAISSSPGLTDTQYF	TGTGCCATCAGTTCCTCGCCGGGACTCACGGATACGCAGTATTTT
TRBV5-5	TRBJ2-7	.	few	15	CASFVGLVASYEQYF	TGTGCCAGCTTCGTCGGTCTCGTCGCCTCCTACGAGCAGTACTTC
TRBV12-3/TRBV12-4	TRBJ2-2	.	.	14	CASSLRRNTGELFF	TGTGCCAGCAGTTTGCGCCGGAACACCGGGGAGCTGTTTTTT
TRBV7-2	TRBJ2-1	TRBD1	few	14	CASSGTGGHNEQFF	TGTGCCAGCAGCGGGACAGGGGGCCACAATGAGCAGTTCTTC
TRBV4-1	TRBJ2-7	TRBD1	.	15	CASSQGQGAKYEQYF	TGCGCCAGCAGCCAAGGACAGGGGGCGAAGTACGAGCAGTACTTC
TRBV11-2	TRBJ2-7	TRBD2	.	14	CASRLAGEPYEQYF	TGTGCCAGCAGACTAGCGGGAGAACCCTACGAGCAGTACTTC
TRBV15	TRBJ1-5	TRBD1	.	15	CATSSTGDSNQPQHF	TGTGCCACCAGCAGCACAGGGGATAGCAATCAGCCCCAGCATTTT
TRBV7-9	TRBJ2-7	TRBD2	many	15	CASSLSSGRAHEQYF	TGTGCCAGCAGCTTGTCTAGCGGGAGGGCCCACGAGCAGTACTTC
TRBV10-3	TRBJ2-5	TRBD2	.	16	CAISRTTSGGDNEQYF	TGTGCCATCAGCCGGACTACTAGCGGAGGAGACAATGAGCAGTACTTC
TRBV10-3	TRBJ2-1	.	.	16	CAISAVRPSSYNEQFF	TGTGCCATCAGTGCGGTCAGGCCGAGCTCCTACAATGAGCAGTTCTTC
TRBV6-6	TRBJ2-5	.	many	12	CASTKGEETQYF	TGTGCCAGCACTAAGGGTGAAGAGACCCAGTACTTC
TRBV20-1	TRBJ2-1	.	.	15	CSATRGSGTYNEQFF	TGCAGTGCTACCCGGGGTAGCGGTACCTACAATGAGCAGTTCTTC
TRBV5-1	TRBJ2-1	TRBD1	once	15	CASSLWTGGNNEQFF	TGCGCCAGCAGCTTGTGGACAGGGGGTAACAATGAGCAGTTCTTC
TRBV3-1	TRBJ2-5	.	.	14	CASSPPSRGETQYF	TGTGCCAGCAGCCCCCCGTCCCGCGGGGAGACCCAGTACTTC
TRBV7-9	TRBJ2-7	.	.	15	CASSSSTWSSYEQYF	TGTGCCAGCAGCTCCAGTACCTGGAGCTCCTACGAGCAGTACTTC
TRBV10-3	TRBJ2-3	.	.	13	CAASRESTDTQYF	TGTGCCGCCTCGAGGGAATCCACAGATACGCAGTATTTT
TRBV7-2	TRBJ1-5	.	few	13	CASSPGTVQPQHF	TGTGCCAGCAGCCCCGGCACAGTTCAGCCCCAGCATTTT
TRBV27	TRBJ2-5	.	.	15	CASSFGVGYQETQYF	TGTGCCAGCAGTTTTGGAGTAGGGTACCAAGAGACCCAGTACTTC